This entry lists 29 T cell receptor beta chains sequenced from one sample in a study of blood T cells in healthy people across ages. The authors ran a second PCR of roughly 6 to 11 cycles using a sample-barcoded 5' primer and a J-beta primer mix. A single record per CDR3 protein comes from TCRdb applying MiXCR to the 5' RACE reads. The table lists roughly 1,500,000 distinct CDR3 sequences, 40% to 50% of them singletons. Sequences were obtained from blood. All receptors derive from a woman younger than 30 in good health.

This clonotype has just a few counts. CDR3 nucleotides: TGTGCCAGCACACCACTGGGGCCAGCCGGGGTTGGGGATACGCAGTATTTT. Encoded protein: CASTPLGPAGVGDTQYF. The V and J genes are TRBV6-5 and TRBJ2-3; D assignment may be TRBD1 or TRBD2 (5 bases each). Germline loops: CDR1 MNHEY, CDR2 SVGAGI. Trimming removed 7 bases at V and 6 bases at J, with 26 bases between. The CDR3 sequence is 17 residues long.

This clonotype has a handful of counts. V gene TRBV7-2 combines with J gene TRBJ1-2, with 8 bases aligning to TRBD1. This CDR3 contains 16 residues. J was trimmed by 8 bases and V by 1 base; bases with no gene match: 12. Germline loops: CDR1 SGHTA, CDR2 FQGNSA. CDR3 DNA: TGTGCCAGCAGCTTAGTAGTTGTGGGACAGGTGGGAGGCTACACCTTC. Protein sequence: CASSLVVVGQVGGYTF.

In this sample, this clonotype turned up a few times. The V call is TRBV6-6, the J call TRBJ2-7; no definite D call. With 2 bases removed from V and 12 bases from J, the gap between germline ends came to 14 bases. The CDR3 has 12 residues. The germline gives CDR1 MNHNY, CDR2 SVGAGI (reference sequence). Written as DNA, the CDR3 is TGTGCCAGCAGTTACCTTACCCAAGTCCTGTACTTC. Residues: CASSYLTQVLYF.

The chain recombines TRBV20-1 with TRBJ2-1, with D unclear. Deletions cut 3 bases from V and 0 bases from J, with 9 bases between. CDR1 and CDR2 (germline): DFQATT, SNEGSKA (reference sequence). This CDR3 region has 14 residues. CDR3 bases: TGCAGTGCTAGCGACCAAAGCTCCTACAATGAGCAGTTCTTC. Translation gives CSASDQSSYNEQFF.

This chain joins TRBV28 and TRBJ1-5; the match to TRBD1 covers 9 bases. V gave up 3 bases and J gave up 8 bases; unmatched junction bases: 8. The CDR3 covers 15 residues. Germline-derived CDR1 and CDR2 are MDHEN and SYDVKM. In DNA form, the CDR3 reads TGTGCCAGCAGTTTCCGAGGACAGGGGTGGAAGCCCCAGCATTTT. The encoded protein is CASSFRGQGWKPQHF.

The V and J genes are TRBV5-1 and TRBJ1-2; tentatively, D is TRBD1 (5 bases). This CDR3 comprises 15 residues. Per the germline V gene, CDR1 is SGHRS and CDR2 is YFSETQ. V was clipped by 0 bases and J by 2 bases, with 11 bases between them. This CDR3 is CASSLVADSNYGYTF. CDR3 coding DNA: TGCGCCAGCAGCTTGGTAGCTGACAGCAACTATGGCTACACCTTC.

This clonotype was recorded a few times. V usage is TRBV20-1 and J usage is TRBJ2-7; 11 bases line up with TRBD2. With V trimmed by 1 base and J by 5 bases, 4 bases remained unmatched. The CDR3 is made up of 14 amino acids. Germline-derived CDR1 and CDR2 are DFQATT and SNEGSKA (reference sequence). The CDR3, as DNA: TGCAGTGCTAGAGGGACTAGCGGGTTGAACGAGCAGTACTTC. Translated: CSARGTSGLNEQYF.

The DNA of the CDR3 is TGCAGCGTTGCCCTCAGACTAGCCTACAATGAGCAGTTCTTC. It specifies CSVALRLAYNEQFF. This chain uses TRBV29-1 with TRBJ2-1, with D possibly being TRBD2 (6 bases). The CDR3 spans 14 residues. Trimming stripped 4 bases from V and 2 bases from J, with 12 bases between. The germline gives CDR1 SQVTM, CDR2 ANQGSEA.

This clonotype was observed a single time. With a much larger clone just one base away, this may be a read error. The genes are TRBV6-6 and TRBJ1-1, with D unresolved. This CDR3 has 15 amino acids. The germline V gene has CDR1 MNHNY and CDR2 SVGAGI (reference sequence). The CDR3 reads CVSSPLEVMNTEAFF. CDR3 nucleotides: TGTGTCAGCAGCCCGTTGGAGGTGATGAACACTGAAGCTTTCTTT.

This rearrangement joins TRBV7-2 to TRBJ2-3; D is perhaps TRBD1 (5 bases). The CDR3 covers 13 residues. Trimming stripped 2 bases from V and 6 bases from J, with 9 bases between. CDR1 is SGHTA, CDR2 FQGNSA, per germline. CDR3 bases: TGTGCCAGCAGCTTAAGTTGGGGCGATACGCAGTATTTT. It yields the protein CASSLSWGDTQYF.

The V and J genes are TRBV28 and TRBJ2-5; D uncertain. The V gene's germline CDR1 is MDHEN and CDR2 SYDVKM. Between the trimmed V and J ends, which lost 3 bases and 5 bases, there was a span of 25 bases. The CDR3 covers 18 residues. Here the CDR3 reads CASSFRIMAKISSETQYF. The DNA for the CDR3 is TGTGCCAGCAGTTTCCGCATTATGGCTAAGATTAGTTCGGAGACCCAGTACTTC.

This sequence joins TRBV10-3 and TRBJ2-7; 10 bases fit TRBD1. This CDR3 has 15 amino acids. The germline V gene encodes CDR1 ENHRY and CDR2 SYGVKD. The V segment lost 0 bases and the J segment 1 base; nucleotides outside the gene matches: 0. In nucleotides, the CDR3 is TGTGCCATCAGTGAGTCGGGACAGGGGTCCTACGAGCAGTACTTC. Residues: CAISESGQGSYEQYF.

V is TRBV5-5 and J is TRBJ2-7; perhaps TRBD2 as D (6 bases). The CDR3 extends over 15 amino acids. Germline CDR1 reads SGHKS; CDR2 reads YYEKEE (reference sequence). V was shortened by 4 bases and J by 2 bases, with 16 bases between the two germline ends. The CDR3 here is CASSEAGTATYEQYF. In nucleotides, the CDR3 is TGTGCCAGCAGCGAAGCCGGGACTGCAACCTACGAGCAGTACTTC.

For this clonotype: Just one base apart from a much larger clone, this may be a read error. This chain uses TRBV2 with TRBJ1-2; perhaps TRBD1 as D (6 bases). CDR3 length: 13 amino acids. Germline V gene lookup returns CDR1 SNHLY and CDR2 FYNNEI. CDR3 protein: CVSSGQSYYGYTF. The CDR3 DNA sequence: TGTGTCAGCAGTGGACAGAGCTATTATGGCTACACCTTC.

The chain joins TRBV7-3 to TRBJ2-1, with TRBD2 matching over 12 bases. There are 17 residues in the CDR3. J gave up 7 bases and V 5 bases, and 12 bases lay outside the gene matches. Germline assignment: CDR1 SGHTA and CDR2 FQGTGA. In DNA form, the CDR3 reads TGTGCCAGCAGCCCAAACTCGGGACTAGCGGGTCTTAATGAGCAGTTCTTC. Translation: CASSPNSGLAGLNEQFF.

The chain is built from TRBV5-5 and TRBJ2-7; TRBD1 is a possible D gene (5 bases). Trimming shortened V by 4 bases and J by 2 bases, and 16 bases separated the two germline ends. CDR1 is SGHKS, CDR2 YYEKEE, per germline (reference sequence). CDR3 length: 15 amino acids. The CDR3 DNA reads as TGTGCCAGCAGCCCCCATGGGGCTCCTACCTACGAGCAGTACTTC. As protein: CASSPHGAPTYEQYF.

This clonotype was recorded a few times. The chain has TRBV12-3 or TRBV12-4 and TRBJ1-2; D unclear. The germline V and J ends were trimmed by 10 bases and 1 base, with 22 bases remaining between them. The CDR3 is 16 amino acids. The CDR3 DNA sequence: TGTGCCATTTCTCCGGCGGGAGGCGAACTTAACTATGGCTACACCTTC. Translated: CAISPAGGELNYGYTF.

On this clonotype: The junction departs from the called germline gene at one end, perhaps through a read error. V and J are TRBV20-1 and TRBJ2-7, with D maybe TRBD2 (6 bases). CDR3 size: 11 residues. Germline V lookup: CDR1 DFQATT, CDR2 SNEGSKA (reference sequence). CDR3 residues: CSADQEGEQYF. Written as DNA, the CDR3 is TGTAGTGCTGACCAGGAGGGTGAGCAGTACTTC.

The chain joins TRBV9 to TRBJ2-1; 7 bases match TRBD2. The CDR3 totals 14 residues. V trimming: 2 bases; J trimming: 8 bases; junction bases outside the gene matches: 7. CDR1 and CDR2 from the germline V gene are SGDLS and YYNGEE. The CDR3 loop is CASSVRGGNYEQFF. CDR3 nucleotide sequence: TGTGCCAGCAGCGTGCGGGGAGGGAACTATGAGCAGTTCTTC.

The V and J genes are TRBV29-1 and TRBJ1-2, with D unresolved. V was trimmed by 6 bases and J by 4 bases, leaving 12 bases between them. The CDR3 loop spans 12 amino acids. Per germline, CDR1 SQVTM and CDR2 ANQGSEA. The CDR3 DNA sequence: TGCAGCGTGCTGATGGGAAGCTATGGCTACACCTTC. Its protein is CSVLMGSYGYTF.

This clonotype turned up a few times. V and J are TRBV7-9 and TRBJ2-7; 8 positions match TRBD2. V lost 5 bases and J lost 6; bases outside the gene matches: 12. The CDR3 consists of 15 residues. From germline, CDR1 is SEHNR and CDR2 FQNEAQ (reference sequence). CDR3 sequence reads: CASSLPALAGGEQYF. Written as DNA, the CDR3 is TGTGCCAGCAGCCTACCAGCCCTAGCGGGTGGCGAGCAGTACTTC.

This clonotype was detected ten times or more. The gene calls are TRBV9 and TRBJ1-2, with a possible D match to TRBD1 (5 bases). This CDR3 contains 13 residues. The germline V gene encodes CDR1 SGDLS and CDR2 YYNGEE. The V and J ends lost 0 bases and 2 bases respectively, with 5 bases between them. CDR3 coding DNA: TGTGCCAGCAGCGTAGGACAGAACTATGGCTACACCTTC. This translates into CASSVGQNYGYTF.

This sequence joins TRBV29-1 and TRBJ1-5; possibly TRBD1 for D (6 bases). The CDR3 is made up of 14 amino acids. V was cut by 6 bases and J by 3 bases, with 15 bases left in between. The germline V gene encodes CDR1 SQVTM and CDR2 ANQGSEA. The CDR3 reads CSVHNGGYNQPQHF. The CDR3 DNA follows: TGCAGCGTGCACAACGGGGGCTACAATCAGCCCCAGCATTTT. Full variable domain (missing parts from reference TRBV29-1 and TRBJ1-5): SAVISQKPSRDICQRGTSLTIQCQVDSQVTMMFWYRQQPGQSLTLIATANQGSEATYESGFVIDKFPISRPNLTFSTLTVSNMSPEDSSIYLCSVHNGGYNQPQHFGDGTRLSIL.

Notes on this clonotype: The junction departs from germline at one end; a sequencing error may be responsible. The gene calls are TRBV24-1 and TRBJ2-1, with D possibly matching TRBD1 (6 bases). This CDR3 is 15 amino acids long. CDR1 is KGHDR and CDR2 is SFDVKD in the germline V gene. CDR3 DNA sequence: TGTGCCACCAGTGACCCAAGGGGGTCCGGCAATAAGCAGTTCTTC. Amino acids: CATSDPRGSGNKQFF.

This rearrangement joins TRBV2 to TRBJ1-3; no firm D call. The germline V gene has CDR1 SNHLY and CDR2 FYNNEI. V was trimmed by 5 bases and J by 0 bases, leaving 14 bases between them. The length of the CDR3 is 16 residues. CDR3 sequence reads: CASSPGRRNSGNTIYF. CDR3 DNA: TGTGCCAGCAGTCCAGGACGAAGAAACTCTGGAAACACCATATATTTT.

The chain has TRBV20-1 and TRBJ2-3; D gene unclear. CDR3 length equals 14 residues. CDR1 is DFQATT and CDR2 is SNEGSKA in the germline V gene (reference sequence). The V gene lost 6 bases and the J gene lost 0 bases, with 13 bases spanning the gap. CDR3: CSAFPGSSTDTQYF. The CDR3 DNA sequence: TGCAGTGCCTTTCCGGGTTCTAGCACAGATACGCAGTATTTT.

Concerning this clonotype: Sequence at one end of the junction differs from germline and may be a read error. The V gene is TRBV7-7, the J gene TRBJ1-5, with TRBD1 matching 10 bases. From germline, CDR1 is SSHAT and CDR2 FNYEAQ (reference sequence). The CDR3 has 21 amino acids. The CDR3 nucleotides are TGTGCTAGCACCCTAGGAGCTAGAGTCGACAGGGGGCATCTCTGGAATCAGCCCCAGCATTTT. The encoded protein is CASTLGARVDRGHLWNQPQHF.

This clonotype turned up a few times. The chain has TRBV6-2 or TRBV6-3 and TRBJ2-3, with D possibly matching TRBD2 (5 bases). This CDR3 has 15 amino acids. Deletions cut 0 bases from V and 2 bases from J, with 9 bases between. Germline values: CDR1 MNHEY, CDR2 SVGEGT. CDR3 loop: CASSYSRTSTDTQYF. The CDR3 DNA reads TGTGCCAGCAGTTACTCTCGGACTTCCACAGATACGCAGTATTTT.

J is TRBJ2-7 and V is TRBV5-5; tentative D call: TRBD2 (5 bases). The CDR3 is 17 amino acids. Deletions cut 4 bases from V and 6 bases from J, with 26 bases between. Germline CDR1 and CDR2: SGHKS and YYEKEE (reference sequence). The CDR3 protein is CASSPPHTGVFGPEQYF. The CDR3 DNA reads TGTGCCAGCAGCCCCCCTCACACCGGGGTGTTTGGGCCCGAGCAGTACTTC.